This TCR beta chain was sequenced during a study of T cells expressing NK-cell markers. Whole-study context: Underlying the TCR beta repertoires were sorted CD3+CD56+NKG2C+, CD3+CD56+NKG2C- and CD3+CD56-NKG2C+ T cells. HCMV seropositivity characterized most of the eight sequenced donors, and seronegativity one. General study points: Four donors showed these clonotypes also leading the CD3+CD56-NKG2C+ fraction. The share of CD8+ T cells held by dominant NKG2C+ clonotypes was about 1.0-7.5% in more than 5 donors.

As regards this clonotype: What it binds is unknown.

CDR1 and CDR2 (germline): SGHDT, YYEEEE. The CDR3 is 12 residues long. TCRdb re-called the 5' RACE reads; every CDR3 protein appears as one record, without DNA. The table lists over 150,000 distinct CDR3 sequences. This receptor was taken from a woman in her forties or fifties in good health. The sample taken for sequencing was blood T cells: a sorted CD56 or NKG2C T cell subset, CD4+ or CD8+ T cells, or bulk PBMC T cells (not recorded which). The chain couples TRBV5-6 to TRBJ2-1; as DNA is missing, the TRBD1 call by TCRdb cannot be tested. The CDR3 loop is CASSLTDRDPFF. The complete variable domain, with remaining parts taken from reference TRBV5-6 and TRBJ2-1, reads DAGVTQSPTHLIKTRGQQVTLRCSPKSGHDTVSWYQQALGQGPQFIFQYYEEEERQRGNFPDRFSGHQFPNYSSELNVNALLLGDSALYLCASSLTDRDPFFGPGTRLTVL.